Below, 27 T cell receptor beta chains from the same sample are listed, as sequenced in a study of blood T cells in healthy people across ages. Primed by a sample-barcoded 5' primer and a J-beta primer mix, a second PCR proceeded for about 6 to 11 cycles. TCRdb called the 5' RACE reads again in MiXCR, with one record for every CDR3 protein. The sample has hundreds of thousands of distinct CDR3 sequences, 20% to 25% seen once; the top ten hold around 3.4%. What was sequenced was blood. The receptors stem from a man between 65 and 85 years old in good health.

This clonotype has more than one count but fewer than ten. The rearrangement uses TRBV29-1 and TRBJ2-2, with D perhaps matching TRBD1 (5 bases). CDR1 SQVTM and CDR2 ANQGSEA come from the germline V gene. The CDR3 runs 14 residues. Trimming stripped 4 bases from V and 0 bases from J, with 9 bases between. This CDR3 is CSVARQTNTGELFF. CDR3 sequence (DNA): TGCAGCGTTGCCCGACAGACGAACACCGGGGAGCTGTTTTTT.

This clonotype showed up many times. As DNA, the CDR3 is TGTGCCAGCTCACCCCCCGCAGGTCGGTCCTACAATGAGCAGTTCTTC. It translates to CASSPPAGRSYNEQFF. The chain employs TRBV18 and TRBJ2-1, with D unclear. The V and J ends lost 3 bases and 1 base respectively, with 13 bases between them. CDR1 and CDR2 (germline): KGHSH, LQKENI. CDR3 length: 16 residues.

CDR3 nucleotide sequence: TGTGCCAGCAGCCCCTCCGCGGGCTGGGACACTGAAGCTTTCTTT. This translates into CASSPSAGWDTEAFF. V usage is TRBV3-1 and J usage is TRBJ1-1, with D uncertain. The CDR3 contains 15 residues. Per germline, CDR1 LGHDT and CDR2 YNNKEL (reference sequence). With 4 bases removed from V and 3 bases from J, the gap between germline ends came to 15 bases. The full variable domain, completed using reference TRBV3-1 and TRBJ1-1, is DTAVSQTPKYLVTQMGNDKSIKCEQNLGHDTMYWYKQDSKKFLKIMFSYNNKELIINETVPNRFSPKSPDKAHLNLHINSLELGDSAVYFCASSPSAGWDTEAFFGQGTRLTVV.

The J gene is TRBJ2-5, the V gene TRBV6-5, with D perhaps TRBD1 (6 bases). This CDR3 is built from 14 residues. The germline CDR1 and CDR2 sequences are MNHEY and SVGAGI. Trimming shortened V by 11 bases and J by 4 bases, and 20 bases separated the two germline ends. DNA for the CDR3: TGTGCCGGCACCAGGGGACGAGGTTCAGAGACCCAGTACTTC. Residues: CAGTRGRGSETQYF.

The chain employs TRBV2 and TRBJ2-5, with TRBD1 matching over 10 bases. The J call may not be correct, given that the DNA end is closer to TRBJ2-7. The CDR3 is made up of 15 amino acids. The germline CDR1 and CDR2 sequences are SNHLY and FYNNEI. DNA for the CDR3: TGTGCCAGCAGTGAAGCAGGGACAGGGGATTACGAGCAGTACTTC. It codes for CASSEAGTGDYEQYF.

This CDR3 reads CASSEAASGVYNEQFF. CDR3 DNA sequence: TGTGCCAGCAGTGAAGCGGCTAGCGGGGTCTACAATGAGCAGTTCTTC. The V gene is TRBV6-1, the J gene TRBJ2-1; 9 positions match TRBD2. Germline CDR1 reads MNHNS; CDR2 reads SASEGT. The CDR3 extends over 16 amino acids. The ends lost 0 bases at V and 3 bases at J; junction bases unmatched: 3.

CDR3 nucleotides: TGTGCCATCAAGACTAGCGGGGACACAGATACGCAGTATTTT. Protein: CAIKTSGDTDTQYF. The chain uses TRBV10-3 and TRBJ2-3; 11 positions match TRBD2. Unmatched junction bases numbered 2, after V lost 7 bases and J lost 2 bases. Germline V CDR1 and CDR2: ENHRY, SYGVKD. This CDR3 is built from 14 residues.

As regards this clonotype: One end of the junction does not line up with germline, which may come from a read error. The chain joins TRBV3-1 to TRBJ2-4; 10 bases line up with TRBD2. Germline CDR1 is LGHDT and CDR2 is YNNKEL (reference sequence). The CDR3 contains 16 residues. The CDR3 nucleotides are TGTGCCAGCAGCCCTAGCGGGAGCCTAGCCAAAAACACTCAGTACTTC. Its translation is CASSPSGSLAKNTQYF.

This clonotype was observed a few times. This chain links TRBV29-1 with TRBJ1-1; 7 positions agree with TRBD1. The CDR3 consists of 13 residues. V lost 0 bases, J lost 6 bases, and 4 bases stayed unmatched. Germline loops: CDR1 SQVTM, CDR2 ANQGSEA. The CDR3 coding sequence is TGCAGCGTTGAAGATGGAACAGGGGCTGAAGCTTTCTTT. It yields the protein CSVEDGTGAEAFF.

The chain couples TRBV9 to TRBJ2-2, with 8 bases identical to TRBD2. Germline loops: CDR1 SGDLS, CDR2 YYNGEE. This CDR3 is built from 15 residues. The junction had 5 bases not matched to a gene; V was cut back by 0 bases and J by 7 bases. CDR3 in amino acids: CASSVAPTSGGELFF. For the CDR3, the DNA is TGTGCCAGCAGCGTAGCTCCCACTAGCGGCGGGGAGCTGTTTTTT. The whole variable domain, remainder taken from reference TRBV9 and TRBJ2-2, is DSGVTQTPKHLITATGQRVTLRCSPRSGDLSVYWYQQSLDQGLQFLIQYYNGEERAKGNILERFSAQQFPDLHSELNLSSLELGDSALYFCASSVAPTSGGELFFGEGSRLTVL.

The rearrangement uses TRBV7-2 and TRBJ1-4; D might be TRBD1 (6 bases). This CDR3 has 13 amino acids. The V end lost 4 bases, the J end lost 8 bases, and 11 bases lay between the germline ends. Germline V CDR1 and CDR2: SGHTA, FQGNSA. This CDR3 is CASSWTAEEKLFF. The DNA of the CDR3 is TGTGCCAGCAGCTGGACAGCCGAGGAAAAACTGTTTTTT.

This clonotype was detected only a few times. The chain employs TRBV6-6 and TRBJ1-1; D is possibly TRBD1 (6 bases). CDR1 is MNHNY, CDR2 SVGAGI, per germline (reference sequence). The CDR3 is made up of 16 amino acids. V lost 6 bases and J lost 1, with 18 bases in between. The CDR3 nucleotides read TGTGCCAGCAGCCCCAGCAGTCAGACAGGGAACACTGAAGCTTTCTTT. Protein sequence: CASSPSSQTGNTEAFF.

The chain employs TRBV5-1 and TRBJ2-2; 8 bases are a match to TRBD1. Germline loops: CDR1 SGHRS, CDR2 YFSETQ. This CDR3 is 15 amino acids long. After removal of 4 bases from V and 4 bases from J, the junction contained 6 bases not matched to a gene. Written as DNA, the CDR3 is TGCGCCAGCAGCCAACGGACAGGGACCACCGGGGAGCTGTTTTTT. Translating gives CASSQRTGTTGELFF.

J is TRBJ2-5 and V is TRBV2; D not resolved. The last part of the DNA fits TRBJ2-7 better; the J call may be wrong. Germline V lookup: CDR1 SNHLY, CDR2 FYNNEI. This CDR3 comprises 14 residues. Here the CDR3 reads CASSEHGSSYEQYF. In DNA, the CDR3 is TGTGCCAGCAGTGAGCACGGTAGCTCCTACGAGCAGTACTTC.

The chain joins TRBV7-2 to TRBJ2-3, with 8 bases aligning to TRBD2. Germline V gives CDR1 SGHTA, CDR2 FQGNSA. The CDR3 loop spans 16 amino acids. Germline trimming cut 3 bases from V and 4 bases from J; bases unmatched to any gene: 9. The CDR3 protein is CASSFTGTRGPDTQYF. DNA for the CDR3: TGTGCCAGCAGCTTCACCGGGACTAGAGGCCCAGATACGCAGTATTTT.

V usage is TRBV5-6 and J usage is TRBJ1-3, with 8 bases matching TRBD1. The CDR3 totals 15 residues. Trimming at V came to 4 bases and at J to 0 bases, leaving 3 bases not matched to a gene. CDR1 and CDR2 from the germline V gene are SGHDT and YYEEEE. CDR3 coding DNA: TGTGCCAGCAGCGTCGGGACAGGCTCTGGAAACACCATATATTTT. Translated: CASSVGTGSGNTIYF.

In DNA form, the CDR3 reads TGTGCCAGCAGCTCGGGGACTAGCGGATTATATACGCAGTATTTT. Protein: CASSSGTSGLYTQYF. V usage is TRBV5-4 and J usage is TRBJ2-3; 11 nucleotides align to TRBD2. The J segment lost 7 bases and the V segment lost 3 bases, leaving 7 bases of the junction unmatched. This CDR3 spans 15 amino acids. Germline V gene lookup returns CDR1 SGHNT and CDR2 YYREEE (reference sequence).

V is TRBV28 and J is TRBJ2-3; no firm D call. Germline CDR1 and CDR2: MDHEN and SYDVKM. V lost 4 bases to trimming and J lost 6 bases, with 8 bases between them. The CDR3 has 12 amino acids. CDR3 DNA: TGTGCCAGCAGTTCCCGATTGGATACGCAGTATTTT. It encodes CASSSRLDTQYF.

This clonotype was seen a few times. This chain uses TRBV7-2 with TRBJ2-7; TRBD1 matches 7 bases. The CDR3 covers 15 residues. Trimming at V came to 1 base and at J to 4 bases, leaving 7 bases not matched to a gene. Germline loops: CDR1 SGHTA, CDR2 FQGNSA. The CDR3 DNA reads as TGTGCCAGCAGCTTAGAGGGACAGCCACTTTACGAGCAGTACTTC. It codes for CASSLEGQPLYEQYF. The full variable domain, its missing parts supplied by reference TRBV7-2 and TRBJ2-7, is GAGVSQSPSNKVTEKGKDVELRCDPISGHTALYWYRQSLGQGLEFLIYFQGNSAPDKSGLPSDRFSAERTGGSVSTLTIQRTQQEDSAVYLCASSLEGQPLYEQYFGPGTRLTVT.

This clonotype was seen a handful of times. The chain recombines TRBV7-8 with TRBJ2-5; D is possibly TRBD2 (6 bases). CDR3 size: 14 residues. Trimming removed 2 bases from V and 1 base from J, with 8 bases in between. Germline CDR1 SGHVS, CDR2 FQNEAQ. CDR3 DNA sequence: TGTGCCAGCAGCTTAAGGGAGGCCCAAGAGACCCAGTACTTC. Translating gives CASSLREAQETQYF.

The V and J genes are TRBV18 and TRBJ1-1; D gene uncertain. The CDR3 is made up of 14 amino acids. From germline, CDR1 is KGHSH and CDR2 LQKENI. The germline V and J ends were trimmed by 5 bases and 5 bases, with 15 bases remaining between them. CDR3 nucleotides: TGTGCCAGCTCAGCACAGAGCGGCAGAACTGAAGCTTTCTTT. Translated: CASSAQSGRTEAFF. The variable domain in full, with the rest retrieved from reference TRBV18 and TRBJ1-1, is NAGVMQNPRHLVRRRGQEARLRCSPMKGHSHVYWYRQLPEEGLKFMVYLQKENIIDESGMPKERFSAEFPKEGPSILRIQQVVRGDSAAYFCASSAQSGRTEAFFGQGTRLTVV.

Details on this clonotype: A single base separates this from a much larger clone, so it may be a read error. The chain links TRBV20-1 to TRBJ2-5; D uncertain. The last part of the DNA fits TRBJ2-7 better; the J call may be wrong. CDR3 length: 11 residues. The germline V gene encodes CDR1 DFQATT and CDR2 SNEGSKA (reference sequence). Here the CDR3 DNA reads TGCAGTGCTAGACAGACCTACGAGCAGTACTTC. Its translation is CSARQTYEQYF.

The chain has TRBV20-1 and TRBJ2-2; D unclear. This CDR3 region has 14 residues. The germline V and J ends were trimmed by 6 bases and 0 bases, with 11 bases remaining between them. CDR1 DFQATT and CDR2 SNEGSKA come from the germline V gene (reference sequence). The CDR3 loop reads CSAMDPANTGELFF. The CDR3 coding sequence is TGCAGTGCAATGGACCCCGCGAACACCGGGGAGCTGTTTTTT.

The table lists this clonotype with a count of one. The germline gene is not matched at one end of the junction; a read error may be the cause. The chain carries TRBV20-1 and TRBJ2-2; 9 nucleotides align to TRBD1. Germline V gives CDR1 DFQATT, CDR2 SNEGSKA (reference sequence). The CDR3 consists of 14 residues. The CDR3: CSASGQGNTGQLFF. The CDR3 nucleotides read TGCAGTGCTAGTGGACAGGGGAACACCGGGCAGCTGTTTTTT.

This clonotype was seen repeatedly, ten times or more. The chain joins TRBV6-2 or TRBV6-3 to TRBJ2-7; 9 nucleotides match TRBD2. The V gene's germline CDR1 is MNHEY and CDR2 SVGEGT. Trimming at V came to 5 bases and at J to 2 bases, leaving 7 bases not matched to a gene. CDR3 length: 15 residues. For the CDR3, the DNA is TGTGCCAGCAGTGTCTTAGCGGGAGCGGCCTACGAGCAGTACTTC. This gives the protein CASSVLAGAAYEQYF.

Only a few counts were recorded for this clonotype. The chain employs TRBV7-2 and TRBJ2-7; 9 positions match TRBD1. Germline CDR1 and CDR2: SGHTA and FQGNSA. The CDR3 spans 15 residues. Germline trimming cut 3 bases from V and 3 bases from J; bases unmatched to any gene: 6. The CDR3: CASSFDKGQGYEQYF. CDR3 nucleotides: TGTGCCAGCAGCTTCGACAAGGGACAGGGCTACGAGCAGTACTTC.

The V call is TRBV2, the J call TRBJ2-3; 8 bases line up with TRBD2. The CDR3 is 17 residues long. Germline-derived CDR1 and CDR2 are SNHLY and FYNNEI. Losses at the gene ends were 6 bases for V and 0 bases for J; bases not matched to a gene: 11. This CDR3 reads CASRIPFREGSTDTQYF. CDR3 coding DNA: TGTGCCAGCAGGATACCTTTTCGGGAGGGAAGCACAGATACGCAGTATTTT.